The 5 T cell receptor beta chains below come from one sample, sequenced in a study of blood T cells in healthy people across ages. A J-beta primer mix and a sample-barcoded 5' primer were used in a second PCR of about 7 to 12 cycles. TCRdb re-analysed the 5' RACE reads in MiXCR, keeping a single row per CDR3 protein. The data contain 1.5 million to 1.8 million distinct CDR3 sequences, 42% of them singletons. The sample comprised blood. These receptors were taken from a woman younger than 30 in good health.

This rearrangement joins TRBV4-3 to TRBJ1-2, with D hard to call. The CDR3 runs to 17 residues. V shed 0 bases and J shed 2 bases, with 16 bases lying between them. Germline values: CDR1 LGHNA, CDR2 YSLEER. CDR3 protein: CASSQDQTGMFNYGYTF. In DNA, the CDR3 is TGCGCCAGCAGCCAAGATCAAACTGGGATGTTCAACTATGGCTACACCTTC.

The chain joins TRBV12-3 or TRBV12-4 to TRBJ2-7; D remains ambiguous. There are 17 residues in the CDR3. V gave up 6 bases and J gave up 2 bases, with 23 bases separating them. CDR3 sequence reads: CASSTSTSPRRPYEQYF. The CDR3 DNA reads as TGTGCCAGCAGCACTTCTACGTCCCCAAGGAGACCCTACGAGCAGTACTTC.

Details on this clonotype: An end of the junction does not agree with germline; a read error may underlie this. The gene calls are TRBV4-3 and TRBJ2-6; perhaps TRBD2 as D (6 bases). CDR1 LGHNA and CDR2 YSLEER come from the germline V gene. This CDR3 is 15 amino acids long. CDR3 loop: CASSHGDSGANALTF. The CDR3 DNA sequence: TGCGCCAGCAGCCACGGGGACTCTGGGGCCAACGCCCTGACTTTC.

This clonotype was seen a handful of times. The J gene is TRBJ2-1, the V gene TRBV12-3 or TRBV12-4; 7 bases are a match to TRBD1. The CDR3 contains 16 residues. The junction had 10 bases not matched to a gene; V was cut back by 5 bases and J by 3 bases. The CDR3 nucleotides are TGTGCCAGCAGTGCCGGACAGGAGATATACTACAATGAGCAGTTCTTC. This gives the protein CASSAGQEIYYNEQFF.

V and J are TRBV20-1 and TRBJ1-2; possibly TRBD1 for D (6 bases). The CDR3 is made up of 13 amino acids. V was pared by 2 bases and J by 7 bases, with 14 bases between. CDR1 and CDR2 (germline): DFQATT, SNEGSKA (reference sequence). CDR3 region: CSARPDGGIGYTF. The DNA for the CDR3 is TGCAGTGCTAGACCCGACGGGGGCATTGGCTACACCTTC.